One T cell receptor beta chain is described in this entry. The record originates from a study of blood T cell repertoires in COVID-19. Study details: Researchers got acute and convalescent COVID-19 samples from the United States, Italy and Spain. T cells, B-cell-depleted T cells, or PBMCs provided the cDNA or gDNA that served as material.

Authors' data handling: Nucleated cell number was recorded as an estimate derived from reference gene primer amplification. Only in-frame clones appear in the TCRdb table, and some are missing; sequencing was by immunoSEQ multiplex PCR. V and J calls and clone size come straight from that table; D and trimming were deduced from the DNA. The table records 200,000 to 250,000 clones, less than 90% of them present only once. Germline V gene lookup returns CDR1 SGHNT and CDR2 YENEEA. CDR3 size: 16 residues. With 2 bases clipped from V and 5 bases from J, the junction kept 3 bases outside the gene matches.

This receptor was taken from a young man with active or convalescent COVID-19. Sequencing used peripheral blood. The rearrangement joins TRBV11-3 to TRBJ2-1; 13 positions match TRBD2. CDR3 DNA: TGTGCCAGCAGCTTACAGGGACTAGCGGGAAACAATGAGCAGTTCTTC. Translated: CASSLQGLAGNNEQFF. The full variable domain, rest sourced from reference TRBV11-3 and TRBJ2-1, is EAGVVQSPRYKIIEKKQPVAFWCNPISGHNTLYWYLQNLGQGPELLIRYENEEAVDDSQLPKDRFSAERLKGVDSTLKIQPAELGDSAVYLCASSLQGLAGNNEQFFGPGTRLTVL.